This record concerns one TCR beta chain sequence. Participants came from some 23 US areas, aged about 18 to 89 years. Cohort assignment relied on participant-reported clinical history. Exposed enrollees had met someone with a PCR-confirmed or clinician-diagnosed COVID-19 case at some point within the 2 weeks before study entry. Germline CDR1 is MNHEY and CDR2 is SVGAGI. The CDR3 has 14 residues. With 6 bases clipped from V and 6 bases from J, the junction kept 3 bases outside the gene matches. The data belong to a study of blood T cell repertoires in COVID-19. For the study at large: Sources were T cells, B-cell-depleted T cells, or PBMCs; the material itself was cDNA or gDNA.

The assay was immunoSEQ multiplex PCR, and TCRdb's table has in-frame clones only and misses some. This sample carries about 320,000 clones, 85% of them seen once, and the ten largest clones take 1.5% to 2%. The sequenced material came from PBMCs or T cells enriched from blood (not recorded which). The rearrangement links TRBV6-5 to TRBJ1-6, with 9 bases aligning to TRBD1. This receptor was identified in a woman aged 25 to 39 who had been exposed to COVID-19. CDR3 protein: CASRETGGNSPLHF. The CDR3 DNA reads as TGTGCCAGCAGAGAGACAGGGGGTAATTCACCCCTCCACTTT.